These T cell receptor beta chains were read from a single sample in a study of shared clonotypes between healthy human individuals. Data came from immunoSEQ multiplex PCR; TCRdb stores just in-frame clones and leaves some out. The sample includes about 1.1 million clones, roughly 74% seen only once; the top ten take 0.55% to 0.7%. The sequencing input was memory CD4+ T cells from PBMCs. The receptor source for this set is a man between 18 and 29 years old in good health. Some clones in this sample may be carry-over from other donors' samples. CDR3s include the opening cysteine and the closing phenylalanine or tryptophan. Each record gives: CDR3 DNA, CDR3 protein, clone size, V gene, D gene, J gene, CDR3 length. The D gene is left open where the match is weak. Size is omitted from some rows. Given values are once, few, many or a class for expanded clones.

CDR3 DNA: TGTGCCACAAGACTGAACTATGGCTACACCTTC
CDR3 protein: CATRLNYGYTF
clone size: .
V gene: TRBV19
D gene: .
J gene: TRBJ1-2
CDR3 length: 11

CDR3 DNA: TGTGCCAGCAGCTATCGGGACAGGGGCCATGGCTACACCTTC
CDR3 protein: CASSYRDRGHGYTF
clone size: few
V gene: TRBV7-9
D gene: TRBD1
J gene: TRBJ1-2
CDR3 length: 14

CDR3 DNA: TGCGCCAGCTCGACGGGTCGTGAGACCCAGTACTTC
CDR3 protein: CASSTGRETQYF
clone size: .
V gene: TRBV5-1
D gene: .
J gene: TRBJ2-5
CDR3 length: 12

CDR3 DNA: TGCAGCGTGAGGGTTGGTGGGCTCGGCGCGCGGAATGAGCAGTTCTTC
CDR3 protein: CSVRVGGLGARNEQFF
clone size: .
V gene: TRBV29-1
D gene: .
J gene: TRBJ2-1
CDR3 length: 16

CDR3 DNA: TGTGCCAGCAGTTTAGCGGTCACTAGCACAGATACGCAGTATTTT
CDR3 protein: CASSLAVTSTDTQYF
clone size: .
V gene: TRBV28
D gene: .
J gene: TRBJ2-3
CDR3 length: 15

CDR3 DNA: TGTGCCAGCTCACCGCAGGGGGCAAGCTCCTACGAGCAGTACTTC
CDR3 protein: CASSPQGASSYEQYF
clone size: .
V gene: TRBV18
D gene: TRBD1
J gene: TRBJ2-7
CDR3 length: 15

CDR3 DNA: TGTGCCAGCGGCAGGGGAGGGACTGAAGCTTTCTTT
CDR3 protein: CASGRGGTEAFF
clone size: few
V gene: TRBV25-1
D gene: .
J gene: TRBJ1-1
CDR3 length: 12

CDR3 DNA: TGTGCCAGCAGCCAGACAGGGGTCTATGGCTACACCTTC
CDR3 protein: CASSQTGVYGYTF
clone size: .
V gene: TRBV6-5
D gene: TRBD1
J gene: TRBJ1-2
CDR3 length: 13

CDR3 DNA: TGTGCCTGGACAGGAGTTGCAACTAATGAAAAACTGTTTTTT
CDR3 protein: CAWTGVATNEKLFF
clone size: .
V gene: TRBV30
D gene: .
J gene: TRBJ1-4
CDR3 length: 14

CDR3 DNA: TGTGCCAGCAGTTCAACCGACAGTCGCCTGGAGTTCTTC
CDR3 protein: CASSSTDSRLEFF
clone size: .
V gene: TRBV27
D gene: .
J gene: TRBJ2-1
CDR3 length: 13

CDR3 DNA: TGTGCCAGCAGCTTAGCCCCGACAGCCTCTAGCAATCAGCCCCAGCATTTT
CDR3 protein: CASSLAPTASSNQPQHF
clone size: .
V gene: TRBV7-2
D gene: .
J gene: TRBJ1-5
CDR3 length: 17

CDR3 DNA: TGTGCCAGCAGCTTGGAGGGTTGGAGGGTAGACAATCAGCCCCAGCATTTT
CDR3 protein: CASSLEGWRVDNQPQHF
clone size: .
V gene: TRBV5-8
D gene: .
J gene: TRBJ1-5
CDR3 length: 17

CDR3 DNA: TGCGCCAGCAGCCTGGCGAACTACGAGGGCGAGCAGTACTTC
CDR3 protein: CASSLANYEGEQYF
clone size: .
V gene: TRBV5-1
D gene: .
J gene: TRBJ2-7
CDR3 length: 14

CDR3 DNA: TGTGCCAGCAGCTTAGATGGGGATGGAAACACCATATATTTT
CDR3 protein: CASSLDGDGNTIYF
clone size: .
V gene: TRBV7-2
D gene: .
J gene: TRBJ1-3
CDR3 length: 14

CDR3 DNA: TGTGCCAGCAGCTCCCTCCCTGGGGCCAACGTCCTGACTTTC
CDR3 protein: CASSSLPGANVLTF
clone size: .
V gene: TRBV7-2
D gene: .
J gene: TRBJ2-6
CDR3 length: 14

CDR3 DNA: TGCAGCGTTGGACAGGGTGAGGCCACTGAAGCTTTCTTT
CDR3 protein: CSVGQGEATEAFF
clone size: .
V gene: TRBV29-1
D gene: TRBD1
J gene: TRBJ1-1
CDR3 length: 13

CDR3 DNA: TGTGCCAGCAGCGTAGGGGCCATTAGCACAGATACGCAGTATTTT
CDR3 protein: CASSVGAISTDTQYF
clone size: once
V gene: TRBV9
D gene: .
J gene: TRBJ2-3
CDR3 length: 15

CDR3 DNA: TGTGCCAGCAGCCCGGGACTAGCGGGAGGCTCTCCAGATACGCAGTATTTT
CDR3 protein: CASSPGLAGGSPDTQYF
clone size: .
V gene: TRBV4-2
D gene: TRBD2
J gene: TRBJ2-3
CDR3 length: 17

CDR3 DNA: TGTACCAGCAGCTTAATAGCGGGACCGCAGTTCTTC
CDR3 protein: CTSSLIAGPQFF
clone size: few
V gene: TRBV11-3
D gene: TRBD2
J gene: TRBJ2-1
CDR3 length: 12

CDR3 DNA: TGTGCCAGCACTAGCCGGGCATCGAACACCGGGGAGCTGTTTTTT
CDR3 protein: CASTSRASNTGELFF
clone size: .
V gene: TRBV5-4
D gene: .
J gene: TRBJ2-2
CDR3 length: 15

CDR3 DNA: TGTGCCAGCAGCCAAGATCTAGGGGCTCCGGGTGAAAAACTGTTTTTT
CDR3 protein: CASSQDLGAPGEKLFF
clone size: .
V gene: TRBV4-1
D gene: .
J gene: TRBJ1-4
CDR3 length: 16

CDR3 DNA: TGTGCCAGCAGCTTACTCCTCGGGTGGGCGTACGAGCAGTACTTC
CDR3 protein: CASSLLLGWAYEQYF
clone size: few
V gene: TRBV11-2
D gene: .
J gene: TRBJ2-7
CDR3 length: 15

CDR3 DNA: TGTGCCAGCAGCGGAGACAGCGGGGAGACCCAGTACTTC
CDR3 protein: CASSGDSGETQYF
clone size: .
V gene: TRBV2
D gene: .
J gene: TRBJ2-5
CDR3 length: 13

CDR3 DNA: TGCAGCGTTGAGGAACCCGAGGGCACTTCAGAGACCCAGTACTTC
CDR3 protein: CSVEEPEGTSETQYF
clone size: .
V gene: TRBV29-1
D gene: .
J gene: TRBJ2-5
CDR3 length: 15

CDR3 DNA: TGTGCCACTTGTAGCTTGTCTAGCGGATTAAAAAATACGCAGTATTTT
CDR3 protein: CATCSLSSGLKNTQYF
clone size: .
V gene: TRBV27
D gene: TRBD2
J gene: TRBJ2-3
CDR3 length: 16

CDR3 DNA: TGTGCCAGCAGTACCCTTAATGCCCCGGGAAACACCATATATTTT
CDR3 protein: CASSTLNAPGNTIYF
clone size: .
V gene: TRBV28
D gene: .
J gene: TRBJ1-3
CDR3 length: 15

CDR3 DNA: TGCAGCGTTGAAGATATGAGGGGACTGAAGAACTATGGCTACACCTTC
CDR3 protein: CSVEDMRGLKNYGYTF
clone size: .
V gene: TRBV29-1
D gene: .
J gene: TRBJ1-2
CDR3 length: 16

CDR3 DNA: TGTGCCAGCAGCCCGACAGGACCCGCTGGCTACACCTTC
CDR3 protein: CASSPTGPAGYTF
clone size: .
V gene: TRBV11-3
D gene: .
J gene: TRBJ1-2
CDR3 length: 13

CDR3 DNA: TGTGCCAGCAGTGGGACAGGGGTTAACCAGCCCCAGCATTTT
CDR3 protein: CASSGTGVNQPQHF
clone size: .
V gene: TRBV25-1
D gene: TRBD1
J gene: TRBJ1-5
CDR3 length: 14

CDR3 DNA: TGTGCCTGGAGTGGGGGTTCCAATCAGCCCCAGCATTTT
CDR3 protein: CAWSGGSNQPQHF
clone size: .
V gene: TRBV30
D gene: .
J gene: TRBJ1-5
CDR3 length: 13

CDR3 DNA: TGTGCCAGCAGTCTCAGACAGGGAGGCCAGCCCCAGCATTTT
CDR3 protein: CASSLRQGGQPQHF
clone size: once
V gene: TRBV28
D gene: TRBD1
J gene: TRBJ1-5
CDR3 length: 14

CDR3 DNA: TGTGCCAGCAGTTTAACGGGGCTAGCGGGAGACTACGAGCAGTACTTC
CDR3 protein: CASSLTGLAGDYEQYF
clone size: few
V gene: TRBV28
D gene: TRBD2
J gene: TRBJ2-7
CDR3 length: 16

CDR3 DNA: TGCGCCAGCAGCCTCCGACTAGCGGGAGCCACCGGGGAGCTGTTTTTT
CDR3 protein: CASSLRLAGATGELFF
clone size: once
V gene: TRBV4-1
D gene: TRBD2
J gene: TRBJ2-2
CDR3 length: 16

CDR3 DNA: TGTGCCAGCAGCGATGGGGCGACAGATACGCAGTATTTT
CDR3 protein: CASSDGATDTQYF
clone size: .
V gene: TRBV11-3
D gene: .
J gene: TRBJ2-3
CDR3 length: 13

CDR3 DNA: TGTGCCAGCAGCCAAGTTGGGGACTCCGGAGTCTATGGCTACACCTTC
CDR3 protein: CASSQVGDSGVYGYTF
clone size: .
V gene: TRBV4-2
D gene: .
J gene: TRBJ1-2
CDR3 length: 16

CDR3 DNA: TGTGCCAGCTCACCAGGACAGGGCCGCGGGAACACTGAAGCTTTCTTT
CDR3 protein: CASSPGQGRGNTEAFF
clone size: many
V gene: TRBV18
D gene: TRBD1
J gene: TRBJ1-1
CDR3 length: 16

CDR3 DNA: TGTGCCTGGGGCAGGCATGGCTACACCTTC
CDR3 protein: CAWGRHGYTF
clone size: .
V gene: TRBV30
D gene: .
J gene: TRBJ1-2
CDR3 length: 10

CDR3 DNA: TGTGCCAGCGGCCCTGGGGGGACAGCAAACCTCCCAGATACGCAGTATTTT
CDR3 protein: CASGPGGTANLPDTQYF
clone size: many
V gene: TRBV7-9
D gene: .
J gene: TRBJ2-3
CDR3 length: 17

CDR3 DNA: TGTGCCAGTAACCTAGCGGCAGGAGGCGGGGAGCTGTTTTTT
CDR3 protein: CASNLAAGGGELFF
clone size: .
V gene: TRBV28
D gene: TRBD2
J gene: TRBJ2-2
CDR3 length: 14

CDR3 DNA: TGTGCCAGCAGCGCTGGACAGGGGGCGAACACTGAAGCTTTCTTT
CDR3 protein: CASSAGQGANTEAFF
clone size: few
V gene: TRBV6-1
D gene: TRBD1
J gene: TRBJ1-1
CDR3 length: 15

CDR3 DNA: TGTGCCAGCAGCTACGGCACGGGCAGCACAGATACGCAGTATTTT
CDR3 protein: CASSYGTGSTDTQYF
clone size: .
V gene: TRBV14
D gene: .
J gene: TRBJ2-3
CDR3 length: 15

CDR3 DNA: TGTGCCAGCAAGAAAGAGGAACAAGAGACCCAGTACTTC
CDR3 protein: CASKKEEQETQYF
clone size: .
V gene: TRBV2
D gene: .
J gene: TRBJ2-5
CDR3 length: 13

CDR3 DNA: TGCGCCAGCAGCTTTAAGGGGGGGACTGAAGCTTTCTTT
CDR3 protein: CASSFKGGTEAFF
clone size: .
V gene: TRBV4-3
D gene: .
J gene: TRBJ1-1
CDR3 length: 13

CDR3 DNA: TGTGCCAGCAGCTTATCCCGTACGAACATTCAGTACTTC
CDR3 protein: CASSLSRTNIQYF
clone size: .
V gene: TRBV7-9
D gene: .
J gene: TRBJ2-4
CDR3 length: 13

CDR3 DNA: TGTGCCAGCAGGTACCGGACAAAAGATACGCAGTATTTT
CDR3 protein: CASRYRTKDTQYF
clone size: .
V gene: TRBV6-5
D gene: .
J gene: TRBJ2-3
CDR3 length: 13